Each of the 3 T cell receptor beta chains below was sequenced from the same sample in a study of OX40 agonist ivuxolimab in advanced cancers. Profiled with immunoSEQ multiplex PCR; TCRdb holds only in-frame clones, not every one. The table lists some 70,000 clones, around 80% of them singletons, with 8.2% in the top ten. The specimen comprised CD4+ or CD8+ T cells sorted from blood, sampled in a trial of the OX40 agonist ivuxolimab. The receptors were gathered from an adult with an advanced solid tumor such as melanoma, head and neck, liver or kidney cancer.

V gene TRBV10-3 combines with J gene TRBJ1-2; D is perhaps TRBD1 (5 bases). With 2 bases removed from V and 4 bases from J, the gap between germline ends came to 11 bases. CDR3 length: 14 amino acids. Germline CDR1 ENHRY, CDR2 SYGVKD. Written as DNA, the CDR3 is TGTGCCATCAGTGAGCGGACGGGGGGCTATGGCTACACCTTC. Translated: CAISERTGGYGYTF.

V is TRBV7-2 and J is TRBJ1-2; D may be TRBD1 (5 bases). V lost 3 bases to trimming and J lost 5 bases, with 10 bases between them. The CDR3 runs to 13 residues. Looked up from germline, CDR1 is SGHTA and CDR2 is FQGNSA. The CDR3 sequence is CASSFQGGYGYTF. In DNA form, the CDR3 reads TGTGCCAGCAGCTTCCAGGGTGGGTATGGCTACACCTTC.

This chain connects TRBV21-1 to TRBJ1-3; the table's D call TRBD1 went unverified against the DNA. TRBV21-1 is labeled a pseudogene. This CDR3 spans 16 amino acids. CDR3 loop: CASSKGVRGLGNTIYF. DNA of the CDR3: TGTGCCAGCAGCAAAGGGGTCAGGGGGCTTGGAAACACCATATATTTT.